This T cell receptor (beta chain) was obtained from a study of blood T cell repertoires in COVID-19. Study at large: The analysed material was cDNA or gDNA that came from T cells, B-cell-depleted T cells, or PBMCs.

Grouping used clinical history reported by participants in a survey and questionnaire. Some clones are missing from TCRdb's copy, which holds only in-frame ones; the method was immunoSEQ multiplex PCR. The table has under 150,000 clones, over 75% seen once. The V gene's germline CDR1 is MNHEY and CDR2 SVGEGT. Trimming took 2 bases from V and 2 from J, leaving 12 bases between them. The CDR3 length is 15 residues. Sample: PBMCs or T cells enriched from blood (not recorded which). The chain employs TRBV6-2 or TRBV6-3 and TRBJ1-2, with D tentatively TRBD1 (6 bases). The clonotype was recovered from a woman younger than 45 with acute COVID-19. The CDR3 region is CASSYRGGGNYGYTF. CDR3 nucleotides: TGTGCCAGCAGTTACCGAGGGGGAGGGAACTATGGCTACACCTTC.